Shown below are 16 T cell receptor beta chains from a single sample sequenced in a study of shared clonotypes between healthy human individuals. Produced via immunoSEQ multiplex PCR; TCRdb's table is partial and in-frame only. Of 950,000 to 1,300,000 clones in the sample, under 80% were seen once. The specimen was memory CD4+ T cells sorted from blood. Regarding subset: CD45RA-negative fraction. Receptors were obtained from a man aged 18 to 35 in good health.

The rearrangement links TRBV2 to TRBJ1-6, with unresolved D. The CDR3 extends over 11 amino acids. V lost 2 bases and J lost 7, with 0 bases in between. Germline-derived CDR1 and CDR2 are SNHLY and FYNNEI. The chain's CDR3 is CASSENSPLHF. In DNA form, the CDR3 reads TGTGCCAGCAGTGAAAATTCACCCCTCCACTTT.

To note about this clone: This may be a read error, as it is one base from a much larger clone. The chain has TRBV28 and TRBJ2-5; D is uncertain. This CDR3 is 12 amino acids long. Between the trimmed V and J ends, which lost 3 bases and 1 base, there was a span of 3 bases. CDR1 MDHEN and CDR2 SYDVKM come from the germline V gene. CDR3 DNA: TGTGCCAGCAGTTTCTTCCAAGAGACCCAGTACTTC. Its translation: CASSFFQETQYF. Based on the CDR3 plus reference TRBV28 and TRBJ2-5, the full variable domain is DVKVTQSSRYLVKRTGEKVFLECVQDMDHENMFWYRQDPGLGLRLIYFSYDVKMKEKGDIPEGYSVSREKKERFSLILESASTNQTSMYLCASSFFQETQYFGPGTRLLVL.

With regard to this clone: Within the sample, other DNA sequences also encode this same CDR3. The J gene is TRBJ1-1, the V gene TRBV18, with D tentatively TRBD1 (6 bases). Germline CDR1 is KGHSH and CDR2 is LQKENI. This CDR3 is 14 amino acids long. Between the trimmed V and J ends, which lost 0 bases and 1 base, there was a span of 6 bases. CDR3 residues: CASSPPDRNTEAFF. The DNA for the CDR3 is TGTGCCAGCTCACCACCGGACAGGAACACTGAAGCTTTCTTT. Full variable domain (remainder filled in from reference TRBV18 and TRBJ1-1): NAGVMQNPRHLVRRRGQEARLRCSPMKGHSHVYWYRQLPEEGLKFMVYLQKENIIDESGMPKERFSAEFPKEGPSILRIQQVVRGDSAAYFCASSPPDRNTEAFFGQGTRLTVV.

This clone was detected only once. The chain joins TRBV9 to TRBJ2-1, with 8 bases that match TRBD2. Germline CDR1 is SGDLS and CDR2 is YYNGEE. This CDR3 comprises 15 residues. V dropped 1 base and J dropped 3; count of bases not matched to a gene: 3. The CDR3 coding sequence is TGTGCCAGCAGCGTAAGCGGGAGCTACTACAATGAGCAGTTCTTC. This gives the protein CASSVSGSYYNEQFF.

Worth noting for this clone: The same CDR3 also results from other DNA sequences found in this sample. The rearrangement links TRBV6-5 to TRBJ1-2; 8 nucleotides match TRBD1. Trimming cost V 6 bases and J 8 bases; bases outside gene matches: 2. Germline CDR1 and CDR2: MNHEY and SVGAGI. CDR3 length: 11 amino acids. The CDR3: CASRTGVGYTF. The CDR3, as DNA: TGTGCCAGCAGGACAGGGGTAGGCTACACCTTC.

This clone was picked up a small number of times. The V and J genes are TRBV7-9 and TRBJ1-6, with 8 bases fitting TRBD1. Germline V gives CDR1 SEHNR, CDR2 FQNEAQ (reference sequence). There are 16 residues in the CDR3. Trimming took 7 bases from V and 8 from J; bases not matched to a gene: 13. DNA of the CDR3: TGTGCCAGCATCAAATCATCAGGGGGCCTGTATTCACCCCTCCACTTT. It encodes CASIKSSGGLYSPLHF.

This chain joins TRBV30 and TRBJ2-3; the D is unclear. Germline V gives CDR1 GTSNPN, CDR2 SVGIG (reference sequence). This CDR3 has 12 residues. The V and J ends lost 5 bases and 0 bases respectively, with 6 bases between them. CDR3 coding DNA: TGTGCCTGGTCTCCTAGCACAGATACGCAGTATTTT. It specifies CAWSPSTDTQYF.

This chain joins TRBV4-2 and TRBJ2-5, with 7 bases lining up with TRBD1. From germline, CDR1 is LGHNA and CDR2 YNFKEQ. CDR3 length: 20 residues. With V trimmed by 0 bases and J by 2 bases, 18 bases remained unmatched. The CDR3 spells CASSQDPVTGSSIRQETQYF. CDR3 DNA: TGTGCCAGCAGCCAAGATCCGGTGACAGGGTCTAGCATCAGACAAGAGACCCAGTACTTC.

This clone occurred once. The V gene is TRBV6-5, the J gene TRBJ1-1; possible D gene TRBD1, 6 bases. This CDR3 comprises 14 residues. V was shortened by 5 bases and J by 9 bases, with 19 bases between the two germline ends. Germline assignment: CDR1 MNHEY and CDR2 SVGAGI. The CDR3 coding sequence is TGTGCCAGCAGTCCGCCGGGCCAAACAGGGAAAGCTTTCTTT. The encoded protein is CASSPPGQTGKAFF.

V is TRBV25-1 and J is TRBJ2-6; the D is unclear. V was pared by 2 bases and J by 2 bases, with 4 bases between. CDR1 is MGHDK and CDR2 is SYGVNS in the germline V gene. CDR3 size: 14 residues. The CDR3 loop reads CASSEMAGANVLTF. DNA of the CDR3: TGTGCCAGCAGTGAAATGGCTGGGGCCAACGTCCTGACTTTC.

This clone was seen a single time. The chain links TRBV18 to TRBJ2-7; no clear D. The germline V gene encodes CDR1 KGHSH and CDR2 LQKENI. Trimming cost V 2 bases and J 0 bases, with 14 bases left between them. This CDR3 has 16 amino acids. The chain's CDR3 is CASSPRSAVSSYEQYF. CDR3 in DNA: TGTGCCAGCTCACCAAGGTCTGCGGTAAGCTCCTACGAGCAGTACTTC.

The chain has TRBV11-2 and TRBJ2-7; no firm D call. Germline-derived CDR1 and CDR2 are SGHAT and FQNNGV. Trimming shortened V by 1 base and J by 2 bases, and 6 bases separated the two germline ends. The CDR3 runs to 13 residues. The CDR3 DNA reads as TGTGCCAGCAGCTTAGTCCCCGCCTACGAGCAGTACTTC. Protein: CASSLVPAYEQYF.

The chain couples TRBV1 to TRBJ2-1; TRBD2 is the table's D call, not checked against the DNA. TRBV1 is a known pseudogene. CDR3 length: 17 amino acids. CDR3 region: CTSSQEARRSSYNEQFF. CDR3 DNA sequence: TGCACCAGCAGCCAAGAGGCGAGGAGAAGCTCCTACAATGAGCAGTTCTTC.

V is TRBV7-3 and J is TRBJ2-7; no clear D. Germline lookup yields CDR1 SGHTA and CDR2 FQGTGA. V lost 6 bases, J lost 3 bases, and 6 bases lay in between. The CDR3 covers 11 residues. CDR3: CASSLDYEQYF. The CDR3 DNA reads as TGTGCCAGCAGTCTCGACTACGAGCAGTACTTC. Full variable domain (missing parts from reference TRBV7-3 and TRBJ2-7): GAGVSQTPSNKVTEKGKYVELRCDPISGHTALYWYRQSLGQGPEFLIYFQGTGAADDSGLPNDRFFAVRPEGSVSTLKIQRTERGDSAVYLCASSLDYEQYFGPGTRLTVT.

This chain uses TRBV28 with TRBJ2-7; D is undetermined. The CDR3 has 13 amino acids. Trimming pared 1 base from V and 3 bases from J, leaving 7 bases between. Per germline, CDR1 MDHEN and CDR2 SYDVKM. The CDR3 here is CASSLSGVYEQYF. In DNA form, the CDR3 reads TGTGCCAGCAGTTTATCTGGGGTCTACGAGCAGTACTTC.

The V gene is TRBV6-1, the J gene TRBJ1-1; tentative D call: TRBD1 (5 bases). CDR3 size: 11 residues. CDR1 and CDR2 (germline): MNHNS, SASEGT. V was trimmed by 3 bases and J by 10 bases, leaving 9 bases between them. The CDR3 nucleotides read TGTGCCAGCAGTGAGACGGGGCCAGCTTTCTTT. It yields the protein CASSETGPAFF.